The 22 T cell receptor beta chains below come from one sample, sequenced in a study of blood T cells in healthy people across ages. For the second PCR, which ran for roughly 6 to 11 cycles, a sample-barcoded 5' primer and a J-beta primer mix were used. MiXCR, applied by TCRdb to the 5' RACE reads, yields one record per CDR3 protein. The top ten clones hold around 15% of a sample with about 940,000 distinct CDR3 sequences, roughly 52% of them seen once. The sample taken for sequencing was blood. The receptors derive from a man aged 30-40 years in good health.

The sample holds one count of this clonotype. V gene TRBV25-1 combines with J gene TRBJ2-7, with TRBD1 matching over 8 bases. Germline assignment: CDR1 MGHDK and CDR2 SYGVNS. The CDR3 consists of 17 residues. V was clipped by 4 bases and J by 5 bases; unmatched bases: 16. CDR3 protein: CASSGFRTGLFVHEQYF. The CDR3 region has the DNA TGTGCCAGCAGTGGGTTCCGGACAGGGCTCTTTGTCCACGAGCAGTACTTC.

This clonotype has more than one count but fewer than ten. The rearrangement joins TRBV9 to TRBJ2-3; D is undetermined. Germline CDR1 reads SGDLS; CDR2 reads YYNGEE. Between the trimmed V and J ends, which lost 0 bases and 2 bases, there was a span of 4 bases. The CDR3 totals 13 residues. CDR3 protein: CASSVGYTDTQYF. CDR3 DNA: TGTGCCAGCAGCGTAGGCTACACAGATACGCAGTATTTT.

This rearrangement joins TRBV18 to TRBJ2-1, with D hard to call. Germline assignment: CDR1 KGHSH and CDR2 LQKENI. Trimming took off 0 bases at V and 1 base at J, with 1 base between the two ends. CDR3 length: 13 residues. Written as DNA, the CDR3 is TGTGCCAGCTCACCACCGTCCTACAATGAGCAGTTCTTC. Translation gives CASSPPSYNEQFF.

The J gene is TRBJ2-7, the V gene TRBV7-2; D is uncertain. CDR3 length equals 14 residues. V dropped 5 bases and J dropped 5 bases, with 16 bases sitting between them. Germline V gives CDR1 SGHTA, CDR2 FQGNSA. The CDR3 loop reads CASSVGRAQNEQYF. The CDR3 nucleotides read TGTGCCAGCAGCGTCGGTAGAGCCCAAAACGAGCAGTACTTC.

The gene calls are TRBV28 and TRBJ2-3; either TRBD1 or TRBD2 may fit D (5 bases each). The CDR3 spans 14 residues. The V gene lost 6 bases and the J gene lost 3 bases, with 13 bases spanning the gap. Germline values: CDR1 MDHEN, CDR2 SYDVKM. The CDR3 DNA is TGTGCCAGCAGCCGAAGATGGGGGACAGATACGCAGTATTTT. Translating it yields CASSRRWGTDTQYF.

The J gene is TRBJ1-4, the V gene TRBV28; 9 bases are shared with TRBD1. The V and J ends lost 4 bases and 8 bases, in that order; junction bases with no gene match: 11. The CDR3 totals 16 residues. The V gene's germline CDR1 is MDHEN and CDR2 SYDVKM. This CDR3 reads CASSSSIQGAREKLFF. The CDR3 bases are TGTGCCAGCAGTTCCTCCATACAGGGGGCGAGAGAAAAACTGTTTTTT.

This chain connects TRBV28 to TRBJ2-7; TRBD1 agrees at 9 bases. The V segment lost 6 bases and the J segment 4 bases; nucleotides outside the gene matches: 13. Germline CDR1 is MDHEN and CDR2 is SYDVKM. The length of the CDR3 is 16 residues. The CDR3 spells CASSQSDRGGLYEQYF. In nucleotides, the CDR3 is TGTGCCAGCAGCCAGTCCGACAGGGGGGGTCTGTACGAGCAGTACTTC.

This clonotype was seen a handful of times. The CDR3 loop reads CASSPDDYVSYEQYF. The CDR3 region has the DNA TGTGCCAGCTCACCAGACGACTATGTCTCCTACGAGCAGTACTTC. The chain employs TRBV18 and TRBJ2-4; D is possibly TRBD2 (5 bases). The J call may be faulty, since TRBJ2-7 better matches the DNA end. This CDR3 has 15 residues. Germline CDR1 and CDR2: KGHSH and LQKENI.

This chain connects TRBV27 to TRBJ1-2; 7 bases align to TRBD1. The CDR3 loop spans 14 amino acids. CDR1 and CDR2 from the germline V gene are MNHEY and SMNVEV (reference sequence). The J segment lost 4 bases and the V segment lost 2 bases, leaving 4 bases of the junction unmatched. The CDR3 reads CASSLKGAGYGYTF. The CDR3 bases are TGTGCCAGCAGTTTAAAGGGGGCCGGCTATGGCTACACCTTC.

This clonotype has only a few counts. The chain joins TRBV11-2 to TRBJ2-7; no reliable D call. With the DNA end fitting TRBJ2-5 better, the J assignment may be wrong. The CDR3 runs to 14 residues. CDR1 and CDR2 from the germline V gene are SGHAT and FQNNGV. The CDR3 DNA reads TGTGCCAGCAGCCCTTGGCCCCATGAGGAGACCCAGTACTTC. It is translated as CASSPWPHEETQYF.

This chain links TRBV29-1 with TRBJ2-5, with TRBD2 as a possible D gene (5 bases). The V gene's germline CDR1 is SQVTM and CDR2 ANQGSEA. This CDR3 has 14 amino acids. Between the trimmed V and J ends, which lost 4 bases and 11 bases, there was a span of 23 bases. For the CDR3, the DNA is TGCAGCGTTGTGGCGGGTATTTCCTACAATGAGCAGTACTTC. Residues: CSVVAGISYNEQYF. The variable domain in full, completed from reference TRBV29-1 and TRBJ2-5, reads SAVISQKPSRDICQRGTSLTIQCQVDSQVTMMFWYRQQPGQSLTLIATANQGSEATYESGFVIDKFPISRPNLTFSTLTVSNMSPEDSSIYLCSVVAGISYNEQYFGPGTRLLVL.

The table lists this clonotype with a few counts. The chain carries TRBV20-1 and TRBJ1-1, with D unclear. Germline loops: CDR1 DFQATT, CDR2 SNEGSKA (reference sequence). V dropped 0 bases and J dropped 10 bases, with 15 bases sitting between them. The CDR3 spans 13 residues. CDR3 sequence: CSARERPDGAAFF. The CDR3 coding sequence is TGCAGTGCTAGAGAGCGGCCCGACGGAGCAGCTTTCTTT.

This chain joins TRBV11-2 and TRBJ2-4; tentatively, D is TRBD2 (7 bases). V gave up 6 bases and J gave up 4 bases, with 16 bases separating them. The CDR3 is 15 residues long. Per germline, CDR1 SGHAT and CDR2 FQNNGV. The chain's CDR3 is CASRAWGGLKNIQYF. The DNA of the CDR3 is TGTGCCAGCAGAGCCTGGGGGGGGCTAAAAAACATTCAGTACTTC.

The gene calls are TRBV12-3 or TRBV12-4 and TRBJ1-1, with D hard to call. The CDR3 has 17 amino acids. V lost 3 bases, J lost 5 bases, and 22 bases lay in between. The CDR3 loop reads CASSFGVNRKKRTEAFF. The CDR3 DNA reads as TGTGCCAGCAGTTTCGGCGTGAATAGGAAAAAAAGAACTGAAGCTTTCTTT.

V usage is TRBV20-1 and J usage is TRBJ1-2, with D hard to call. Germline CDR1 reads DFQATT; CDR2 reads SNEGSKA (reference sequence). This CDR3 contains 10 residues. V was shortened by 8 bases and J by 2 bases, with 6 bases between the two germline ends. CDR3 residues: CSTRNYGYTF. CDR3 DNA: TGCAGTACAAGGAACTATGGCTACACCTTC.

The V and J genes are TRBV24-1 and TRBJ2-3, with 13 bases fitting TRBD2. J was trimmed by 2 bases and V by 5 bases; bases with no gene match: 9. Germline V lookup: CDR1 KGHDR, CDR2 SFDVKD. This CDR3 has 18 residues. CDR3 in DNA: TGTGCCACCAGTGCCATTTTGGGGACTAGCGGGGACACAGATACGCAGTATTTT. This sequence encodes CATSAILGTSGDTDTQYF.

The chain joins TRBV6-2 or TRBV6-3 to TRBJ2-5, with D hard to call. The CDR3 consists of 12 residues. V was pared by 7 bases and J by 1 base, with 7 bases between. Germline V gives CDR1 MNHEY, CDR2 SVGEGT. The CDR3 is CASKGLQETQYF. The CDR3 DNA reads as TGTGCCAGCAAGGGTCTCCAAGAGACCCAGTACTTC.

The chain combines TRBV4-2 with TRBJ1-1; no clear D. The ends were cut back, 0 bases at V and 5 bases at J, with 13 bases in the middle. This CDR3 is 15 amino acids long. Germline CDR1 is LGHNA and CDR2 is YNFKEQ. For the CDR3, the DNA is TGTGCCAGCAGCCAAGAGGCAGGCCAAGGGACTGAAGCTTTCTTT. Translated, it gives CASSQEAGQGTEAFF.

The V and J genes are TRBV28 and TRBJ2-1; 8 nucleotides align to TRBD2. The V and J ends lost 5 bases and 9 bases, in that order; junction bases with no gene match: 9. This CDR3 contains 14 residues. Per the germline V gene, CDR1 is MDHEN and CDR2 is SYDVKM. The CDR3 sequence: CASSDPGTRGEQFF. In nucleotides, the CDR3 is TGTGCCAGCAGTGATCCCGGGACTAGGGGTGAGCAGTTCTTC.

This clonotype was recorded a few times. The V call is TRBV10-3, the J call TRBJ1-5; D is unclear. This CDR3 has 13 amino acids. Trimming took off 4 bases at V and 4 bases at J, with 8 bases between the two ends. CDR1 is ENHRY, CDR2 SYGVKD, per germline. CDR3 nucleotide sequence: TGTGCCATCAGTGTCGATATTAATCAGCCCCAGCATTTT. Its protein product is CAISVDINQPQHF.

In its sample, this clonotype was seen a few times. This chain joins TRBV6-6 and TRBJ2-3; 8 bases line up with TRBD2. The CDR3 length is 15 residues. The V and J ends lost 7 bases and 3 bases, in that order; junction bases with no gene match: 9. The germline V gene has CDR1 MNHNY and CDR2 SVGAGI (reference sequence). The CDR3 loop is CASTGGRGGTDTQYF. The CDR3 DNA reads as TGTGCCAGCACAGGAGGTCGGGGGGGAACAGATACGCAGTATTTT.

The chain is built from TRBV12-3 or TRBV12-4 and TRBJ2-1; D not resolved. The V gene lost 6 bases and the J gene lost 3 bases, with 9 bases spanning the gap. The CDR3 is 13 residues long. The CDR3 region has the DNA TGTGCCAGCAGGACACGGAACTACAATGAGCAGTTCTTC. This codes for CASRTRNYNEQFF.